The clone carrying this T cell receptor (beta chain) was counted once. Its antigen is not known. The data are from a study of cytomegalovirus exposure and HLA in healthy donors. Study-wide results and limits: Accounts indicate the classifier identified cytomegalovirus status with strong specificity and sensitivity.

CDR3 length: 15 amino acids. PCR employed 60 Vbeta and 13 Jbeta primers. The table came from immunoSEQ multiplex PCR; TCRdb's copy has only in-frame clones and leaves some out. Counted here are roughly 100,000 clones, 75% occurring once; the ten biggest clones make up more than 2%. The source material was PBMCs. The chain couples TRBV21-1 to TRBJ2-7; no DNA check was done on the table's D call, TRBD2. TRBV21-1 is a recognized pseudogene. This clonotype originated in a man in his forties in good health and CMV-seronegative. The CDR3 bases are TGTGCCAGCAGCAAAATAAAAAGAGTCTCCTACGAGCAGTACTTC. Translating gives CASSKIKRVSYEQYF.